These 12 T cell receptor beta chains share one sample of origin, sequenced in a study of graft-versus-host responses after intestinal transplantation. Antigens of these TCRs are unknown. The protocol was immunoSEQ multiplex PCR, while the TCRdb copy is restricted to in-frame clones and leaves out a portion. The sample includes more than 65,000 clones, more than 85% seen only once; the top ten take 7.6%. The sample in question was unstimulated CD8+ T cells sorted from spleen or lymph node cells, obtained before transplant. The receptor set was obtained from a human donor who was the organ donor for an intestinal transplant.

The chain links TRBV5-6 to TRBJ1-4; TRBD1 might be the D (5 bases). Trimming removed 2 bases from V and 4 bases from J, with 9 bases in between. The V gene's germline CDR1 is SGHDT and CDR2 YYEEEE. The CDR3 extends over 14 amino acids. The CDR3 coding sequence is TGTGCCAGCAGCTTACGGACACTTAATGAAAAACTGTTTTTT. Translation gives CASSLRTLNEKLFF.

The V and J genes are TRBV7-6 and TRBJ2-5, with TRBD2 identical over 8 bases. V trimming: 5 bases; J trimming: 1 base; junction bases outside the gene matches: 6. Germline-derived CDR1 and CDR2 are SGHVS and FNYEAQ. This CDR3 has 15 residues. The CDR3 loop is CASSPPLAAQETQYF. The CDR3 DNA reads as TGTGCCAGCAGCCCCCCACTAGCGGCCCAAGAGACCCAGTACTTC.

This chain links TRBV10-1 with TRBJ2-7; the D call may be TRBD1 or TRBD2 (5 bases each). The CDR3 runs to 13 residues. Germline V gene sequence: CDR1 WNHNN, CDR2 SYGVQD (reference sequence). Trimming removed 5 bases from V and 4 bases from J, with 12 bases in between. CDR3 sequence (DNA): TGCGCCAGCAGTCCCGGGACGGGATACGAGCAGTACTTC. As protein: CASSPGTGYEQYF.

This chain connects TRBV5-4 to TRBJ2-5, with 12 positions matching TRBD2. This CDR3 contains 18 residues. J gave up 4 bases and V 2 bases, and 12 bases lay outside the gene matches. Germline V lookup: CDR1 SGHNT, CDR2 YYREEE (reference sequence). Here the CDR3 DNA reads TGTGCCAGCAGCTTCCGACTAGCGGGGGACCTAGGGTTAGAGACCCAGTACTTC. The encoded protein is CASSFRLAGDLGLETQYF. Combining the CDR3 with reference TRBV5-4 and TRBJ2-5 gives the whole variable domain ETGVTQSPTHLIKTRGQQVTLRCSSQSGHNTVSWYQQALGQGPQFIFQYYREEENGRGNFPPRFSGLQFPNYSSELNVNALELDDSALYLCASSFRLAGDLGLETQYFGPGTRLLVL.

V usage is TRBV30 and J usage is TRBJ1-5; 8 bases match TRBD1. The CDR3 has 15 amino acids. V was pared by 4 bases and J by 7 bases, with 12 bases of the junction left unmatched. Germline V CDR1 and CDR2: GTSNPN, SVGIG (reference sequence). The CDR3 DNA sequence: TGTGCCTGGAACACGGGACAGGATTGGGGCCAGCCCCAGCATTTT. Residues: CAWNTGQDWGQPQHF.

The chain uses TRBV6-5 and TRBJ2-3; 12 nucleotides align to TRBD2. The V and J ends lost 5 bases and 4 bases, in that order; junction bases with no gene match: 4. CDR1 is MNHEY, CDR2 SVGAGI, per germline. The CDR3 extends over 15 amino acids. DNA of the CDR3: TGTGCCAGCAGTCCTCTAGCGGGGGGGTCAGATACGCAGTATTTT. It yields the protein CASSPLAGGSDTQYF.

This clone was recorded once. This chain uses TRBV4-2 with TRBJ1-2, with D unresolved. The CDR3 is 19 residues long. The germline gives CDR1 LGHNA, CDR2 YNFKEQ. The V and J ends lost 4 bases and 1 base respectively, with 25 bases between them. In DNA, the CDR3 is TGTGCCAGCAGCCCCGAGTCGGGCTCCACGACTACATTTAACTATGGCTACACCTTC. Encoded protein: CASSPESGSTTTFNYGYTF.

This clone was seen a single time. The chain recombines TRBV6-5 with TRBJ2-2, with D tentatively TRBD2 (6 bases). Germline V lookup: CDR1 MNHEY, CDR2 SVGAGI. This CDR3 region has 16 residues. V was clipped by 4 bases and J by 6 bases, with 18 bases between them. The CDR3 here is CASSWAIWREAGELFF. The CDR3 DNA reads TGTGCCAGCAGTTGGGCTATTTGGAGGGAAGCCGGGGAGCTGTTTTTT.

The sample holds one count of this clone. CDR3 in amino acids: CASPAFPGDNEQFF. The CDR3 nucleotides read TGTGCCAGCCCCGCTTTTCCGGGGGACAATGAGCAGTTCTTC. The V and J genes are TRBV2 and TRBJ2-1; a weak D match, TRBD2 (6 bases). CDR1 is SNHLY and CDR2 is FYNNEI in the germline V gene. Trimming pared 8 bases from V and 5 bases from J, leaving 16 bases between. The CDR3 is made up of 14 amino acids.

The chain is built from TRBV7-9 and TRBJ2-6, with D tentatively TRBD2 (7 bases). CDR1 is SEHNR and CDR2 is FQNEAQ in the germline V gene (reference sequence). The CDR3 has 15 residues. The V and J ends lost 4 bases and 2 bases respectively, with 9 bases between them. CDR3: CASSSGGPGANVLTF. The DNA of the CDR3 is TGTGCCAGCAGCTCCGGGGGGCCTGGGGCCAACGTCCTGACTTTC.

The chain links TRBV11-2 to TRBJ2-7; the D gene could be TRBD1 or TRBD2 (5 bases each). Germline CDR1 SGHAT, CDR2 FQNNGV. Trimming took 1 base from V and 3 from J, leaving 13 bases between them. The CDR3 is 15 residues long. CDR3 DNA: TGTGCCAGCAGCTTAGGAGTCGGGGCCTTCTACGAGCAGTACTTC. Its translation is CASSLGVGAFYEQYF.

For the CDR3, the DNA is TGTGCCAGCAGTTTCCAGCAGGGTCAAGTTTACGAGCAGTACTTC. This codes for CASSFQQGQVYEQYF. The chain uses TRBV27 and TRBJ2-5, with D possibly being TRBD1 (5 bases). Matching the DNA end better, TRBJ2-7 makes the J call doubtful. Germline CDR1 is MNHEY and CDR2 is SMNVEV (reference sequence). CDR3 size: 15 residues.